Described below is a single TCR beta chain sequence and its context. The antigen it recognizes is unknown. No base quality values were provided; no much bigger clone lies one nucleotide off. The sample belongs to a study of T cell repertoires in cytomegalovirus infection (dated by TCRdb to about 2019). Some background on the complete study: Recently identified HLA-C-restricted CMV epitopes, whose presentation resists viral immunomodulation, were targeted by peptide stimulations together with well-studied HLA-B-restricted epitopes. Donor HLA type was relevant to the analysis, as public TCR beta signatures indicated carriage of CMV infection together with the matching HLA type.

Summary of the overall study and its limitations: Carriers of CMV infection plus the relevant HLA type were discriminated by the cumulative frequency of public TCR beta family members in the study cohort and in an independent roughly 400-donor cohort. In the ex vivo response, HLA-C-restricted CMV-specific TCR beta clonotypes were dominant, and in two of eight donors the single most frequent clonotype came from this HLA-C-restricted group.

Sequencing took place on an Illumina HiSeq 1500. The public reads were reprocessed in TCRdb via fastp at Q25 and MiXCR, keeping in-frame beta chains. Rows with one shared CDR3 protein collapse into an entry with the most common genes and DNA. This sample comprises more than 250,000 distinct CDR3 sequences, approximately 25% of them detected only once. 13% of the sample rests with the top ten. Trimming leaves V shorter by 0 bases and J shorter by 7 bases, with the junction holding 1 base beyond the gene matches. Per the germline V gene, LGHNA is the CDR1 and YSLEER is the CDR2. The CDR3, from cysteine to phenylalanine, totals 14 residues. Only the CDR3 DNA stays, 42 bases, in frame from base 1. The sample's treatment or condition label is to be understood as: in vitro stimulation with specific CMV peptide epitopes to enrich CMV-specific T cells.

The source of this sequence is a human donor in good health (CMV status not recorded). Some clones in this sample may be carry-over from other donors' samples. The sequence links TRBV4-3 to TRBJ1-4, and 8 bases in between align with TRBD1. The sample in question was cultured PBMCs, obtained from culture after CMV antigen stimulation. The DNA is as follows: TGCGCCAGCAGCCAAGAAACAGGGGGTGAAAAACTGTTTTTT. Protein translation: CASSQETGGEKLFF.